These 14 T cell receptor beta chains came from one sample sequenced in a study of regulatory T cells in long-lasting Graves disease. For TCR beta, libraries came from iRepertoire HTBI primers and Arm-PCR of CDR3 regions. TCRdb passed the multiplex PCR reads through MiXCR, listing each CDR3 protein once. The sample gives roughly 610,000 distinct CDR3 sequences, about 15% of which show up once; around 12% is in the top ten. Time point specified: newly diagnosed GD, antithyroid drugs for less than 3 months. Making the TCR library involved RNA that had been extracted from PBMCs. The data were also submitted as part of a second study, on T cells in Graves' hyperthyroidism and ophthalmopathy.

The material was peripheral blood mononuclear cells (PBMCs), obtained at new diagnosis, from a patient treated with antithyroid drugs. The receptors come from a man younger than 30 with Graves disease.

This clonotype showed up many times. The chain has TRBV3-1 and TRBJ1-1; D remains unclear. There are 13 residues in the CDR3. The germline V and J ends were trimmed by 3 bases and 2 bases, with 7 bases remaining between them. Germline V gives CDR1 LGHDT, CDR2 YNNKEL (reference sequence). The CDR3 bases are TGTGCCAGCAGCCAGGTAACTAACACTGAAGCTTTCTTT. It translates to CASSQVTNTEAFF.

The chain recombines TRBV12-3 or TRBV12-4 with TRBJ2-1; D remains unclear. Near its end, the DNA agrees better with TRBJ2-5, so the J call may be wrong. This CDR3 comprises 13 residues. The CDR3 region is CASSLWGQETQYF. CDR3 nucleotides: TGTGCCAGCAGTTTATGGGGACAAGAGACCCAGTACTTC.

This clonotype was recorded at least ten times. This sequence joins TRBV27 and TRBJ2-7, with D unresolved. V lost 1 base and J 3 bases, leaving 22 bases between the germline ends. The CDR3 contains 18 residues. Germline V gene lookup returns CDR1 MNHEY and CDR2 SMNVEV (reference sequence). CDR3 region: CASSLFLPGEDGNYEQYF. CDR3 bases: TGTGCCAGCAGTTTATTCCTGCCGGGTGAGGACGGCAACTACGAGCAGTACTTC.

Many counts were recorded for this clonotype. The chain carries TRBV15 and TRBJ2-7, with 9 bases identical to TRBD2. J was trimmed by 0 bases and V by 4 bases; bases with no gene match: 1. Per germline, CDR1 LNHNV and CDR2 YYDKDF (reference sequence). The CDR3 length is 14 residues. Here the CDR3 reads CATSTSGNSYEQYF. The DNA for the CDR3 is TGTGCCACCAGCACTAGCGGGAACTCCTACGAGCAGTACTTC.

This clonotype was seen more than once but under ten times. A junction end diverges from the germline sequence, so it may reflect a read error. The gene calls are TRBV30 and TRBJ1-5; no firm D call. Germline CDR1 and CDR2: GTSNPN and SVGIG (reference sequence). The CDR3 consists of 13 residues. CDR3 loop: CAMAPDSNQPRHF. In DNA form, the CDR3 reads TGTGCTATGGCGCCAGATAGCAATCAGCCCCGGCATTTT.

This clonotype was recorded many times. The rearrangement uses TRBV5-5 and TRBJ2-7, with D unresolved. Looked up from germline, CDR1 is SGHKS and CDR2 is YYEKEE (reference sequence). V lost 0 bases and J lost 0, with 7 bases in between. The CDR3 length is 14 residues. The CDR3 region is CASSLDPSSYEQYF. CDR3 nucleotide sequence: TGTGCCAGCAGCTTGGATCCAAGCTCCTACGAGCAGTACTTC.

This clonotype has at least ten counts. This rearrangement joins TRBV5-1 to TRBJ2-3; TRBD2 agrees at 9 bases. The V gene's germline CDR1 is SGHRS and CDR2 YFSETQ. The CDR3 contains 17 residues. With V trimmed by 4 bases and J by 0 bases, 9 bases remained unmatched. The CDR3 region has the DNA TGCGCCAGCAGCAGCAAGACTAGCGGCTACAGCACAGATACGCAGTATTTT. Its protein product is CASSSKTSGYSTDTQYF. The full variable domain, with the rest looked up from reference TRBV5-1 and TRBJ2-3, is KAGVTQTPRYLIKTRGQQVTLSCSPISGHRSVSWYQQTPGQGLQFLFEYFSETQRNKGNFPGRFSGRQFSNSRSEMNVSTLELGDSALYLCASSSKTSGYSTDTQYFGPGTRLTVL.

This clonotype was counted many times. The chain recombines TRBV29-1 with TRBJ2-7; D gene unclear. The germline gives CDR1 SQVTM, CDR2 ANQGSEA. The CDR3 extends over 11 amino acids. V lost 0 bases and J lost 6, with 6 bases in between. In DNA form, the CDR3 reads TGCAGCGTTGAAGACGGTCTCGAGCAGTACTTC. The encoded protein is CSVEDGLEQYF.

The rearrangement joins TRBV12-3 or TRBV12-4 to TRBJ2-1; 7 bases match TRBD2. The CDR3 runs 18 residues. Losses at the gene ends were 5 bases for V and 4 bases for J; bases not matched to a gene: 17. In DNA form, the CDR3 reads TGTGCCAGCAGTCTATCCCGTTGGGGGGAGGGCGTTTACAATGAGCAGTTCTTC. Translation: CASSLSRWGEGVYNEQFF.

J is TRBJ2-1 and V is TRBV29-1; D is uncertain. V was shortened by 4 bases and J by 4 bases, with 14 bases between the two germline ends. The germline gives CDR1 SQVTM, CDR2 ANQGSEA. This CDR3 has 14 amino acids. The CDR3 sequence: CSVGRTDGYNEQFF. The CDR3 DNA reads as TGCAGCGTTGGCCGAACGGACGGATACAATGAGCAGTTCTTC.

This clonotype was observed many times. The CDR3 nucleotides are TGTGCCAGCAGTTTTAACAAGGCTGGGGGGCCTCTCCACCGGCCCCAGCATTTT. It is translated as CASSFNKAGGPLHRPQHF. The rearrangement links TRBV28 to TRBJ1-5, with D perhaps TRBD1 (6 bases). The CDR3 sequence is 18 residues long. Deletions cut 3 bases from V and 9 bases from J, with 27 bases between. The germline V gene has CDR1 MDHEN and CDR2 SYDVKM.

This clonotype was seen at least ten times. The chain is built from TRBV28 and TRBJ1-3; D uncertain. CDR1 and CDR2 (germline): MDHEN, SYDVKM. V was shortened by 5 bases and J by 0 bases, with 11 bases between the two germline ends. The CDR3 is 15 residues long. The CDR3 sequence: CASSPPDYSGNTIYF. CDR3 nucleotides: TGTGCCAGCAGTCCACCCGACTACTCTGGAAACACCATATATTTT.

This clonotype has at least ten counts. The gene calls are TRBV11-2 and TRBJ1-2; the match to TRBD1 covers 8 bases. V trimming: 4 bases; J trimming: 4 bases; junction bases outside the gene matches: 5. The germline CDR1 and CDR2 sequences are SGHAT and FQNNGV. This CDR3 is built from 14 residues. The CDR3 sequence is CASSSKTGAYGYTF. CDR3 nucleotide sequence: TGTGCCAGCAGCTCCAAGACAGGGGCCTATGGCTACACCTTC. The variable domain in full, completed from reference TRBV11-2 and TRBJ1-2, reads EAGVAQSPRYKIIEKRQSVAFWCNPISGHATLYWYQQILGQGPKLLIQFQNNGVVDDSQLPKDRFSAERLKGVDSTLKIQPAKLEDSAVYLCASSSKTGAYGYTFGSGTRLTVV.

This clonotype was seen repeatedly, ten times or more. This chain connects TRBV7-2 to TRBJ2-1; 10 positions match TRBD1. V gave up 6 bases and J gave up 4 bases; unmatched junction bases: 6. The germline gives CDR1 SGHTA, CDR2 FQGNSA. The CDR3 is made up of 15 amino acids. The CDR3 nucleotides read TGTGCCAGCAGTTCGGGACAGGGGATTTACAATGAGCAGTTCTTC. It codes for CASSSGQGIYNEQFF.